This T cell receptor beta chain appears in the sequencing data of a study of cytomegalovirus exposure and HLA in healthy donors (dated by TCRdb to 2016 to 2017). Broadly, across the study: According to an earlier analysis of 450 to 650 of the donors, about 170 million T cells yielded 90 million to 140 million unique TCR beta sequences and less than 300 Gb of sequence data. Typing coverage varied by locus: roughly 629-640 donors for A, B, C, DRB1 and DQB1; roughly 510 for DQA1; approximately 610 for DPA1; roughly 450 for DPB1. Because of strong linkage in the cohort, roughly five DR-DQ haplotypes were treated as single units for association and clustering. Both class I and class II loci were covered by HLA typing, at four-digit resolution. A separate validation cohort of about 110 different subjects was used in addition to the approximately 640-subject first cohort. In the later analysis, no new phenotypic data were used to find candidate immune exposures; instead, reliance was placed on TCR beta sequences and their occurrence across donors. Donor age, sex, ethnicity and CMV serostatus were collected together with the repertoire data. To decide whether each TCR beta V gene segment behaved as functional or pseudogenic, an earlier analysis of over 500 of the donors relied on high-throughput TCR beta sequencing. Among roughly 400 genotyped donors of the cohort, an average of approximately 240,000 unique TCR beta nucleotide sequences were sequenced per donor, around 20% of them non-productive. An early release that covered fewer than 800 HLA-typed donors contained approximately 300 gigabases of sequencing data and roughly 84 million unique TCR sequences. Of the roughly 410 genotyped donors, 81% were placed in the genetic ancestry cluster associated with self-reported Caucasian donors. To predict cytomegalovirus infection status, the study brought together high-throughput TCR immunosequencing, statistical association of individual TCRs with disease status, and machine learning. All discovery cohort repertoires had been generated on a single sequencing platform. The study aimed to test whether cataloging public T cell receptors could reveal signatures of past pathogen exposure. Genome-wide SNP genotypes for about 60% of the roughly 700 donors were used in a later genetic analysis, which treated that subset as a discovery cohort. In a later analysis, previously published TCR beta repertoires from about 670 donors were re-analyzed and high-resolution HLA genotyping was added so that TCR occurrence patterns could be studied. The study profiled the T cell repertoires of approximately 700 subjects by immunosequencing and related them to cytomegalovirus serostatus. On the study overall, not on this receptor specifically: According to a later analysis, parvovirus B19, influenza, CMV and Epstein-Barr virus appeared linked to several top co-occurrence clusters. In a later analysis, most CMV-associated TCR beta chains were found to appear HLA-restricted, with HLA associations seemingly driven largely by CMV exposure. A further reported finding was that TCR beta sequences accurately predicted the HLA-A and HLA-B alleles for most subjects in the first cohort. A group of highly shared sequence variants was considered likely to be a technical artifact of the sequencing pipeline. For the cohort, immune exposure information was limited to CMV serostatus. It was suggested by the authors that the approach could potentially be generalized to other disease states and immunological phenotypes. In a later analysis, the rate of TCR association differed among HLA loci, with DRB1 alleles having the most associated TCRs and HLA-C alleles having the fewest. This cohort had only TCR beta chains sequenced, and the lack of alpha or paired-chain data limited which features could be detected. Presence/absence analyses assumed roughly uniform sequencing depth across donors, an assumption that may not hold. Assigning TCR associations to individual alleles was difficult when HLA alleles, especially DR and DQ, strongly co-occurred. V-gene and J-gene trimming of TCR beta chains was associated with a missense DCLRE1C variant in a later genetic analysis, and the association was replicated in an independent cohort. Linkage disequilibrium might explain the correlated functional status among segregating V segments, but an unknown experimental factor could not be excluded. In a later analysis, around 17,000 TCR beta sequences were associated with specific HLA alleles at a false discovery rate of 0.05. The study gave a list of under 200 TCR beta chains associated with cytomegalovirus. In an earlier analysis of 587 of the donors, most TCR beta V segments appeared in productive rearrangements about 90% or about 30% of the time, broadly matching IMGT annotations. A later analysis found that HLA-associated TCR beta chains were more clonally expanded and had lower generation probabilities than equally common non-associated chains. HLA typing was unavailable for some donors at each locus, so association tests used only the typed subset. While some public TCRs were present in many individuals, most TCR sequences turned up only very rarely across donors. Compared with the approximately 600-donor mean, donors in an Asian-associated ancestry cluster had fewer N-insertions in productive TCRs, according to a later genetic analysis. A few of the identified cytomegalovirus-associated TCR beta chains were confirmed in vitro to be specific for cytomegalovirus antigens. Cytomegalovirus status was reported to be diagnosed by the classifier with high specificity and sensitivity in both the original and validation cohorts. Some 15 rarely observed V segments, including chromosome 9 orphons, were excluded from the earlier analysis of several hundred of the donors because counts were too low. Because the 87-base-pair reads could not distinguish some IMGT-functional V segments, including TRBV6-2 and TRBV6-3, those segments were excluded.

The cohort comprised fewer than 700 healthy bone marrow donors. Cohort members were all nominally healthy when sampled, although unrecorded immune exposures were likely present. The donor tested CMV seronegative and was one of the 352 seronegative cohort members. A peripheral blood sample was provided by each donor, and peripheral blood mononuclear cells were used for TCR beta sequencing. The Qiagen DNeasy Blood Extraction Kit was used to extract genomic DNA from the blood cell samples. Germline trimming amounts to 0 bases on V and 6 bases on J, with 5 as the count of junction bases outside the gene matches. Via the germline V gene, CDR1 is LGHNA and CDR2 YSLEER. Spanning cysteine to phenylalanine, the CDR3 consists of 15 amino acids. Only CDR3 DNA remains: 45 bases, in frame from the first base. For this clone: It lacks a known antigen. Base qualities were left out, and no much larger clone turns up one base away.

The library was obtained by the immunoSEQ multiplex PCR assay. A mixture of 60 forward primers for TCR Vbeta segments and 13 reverse primers for TCR Jbeta segments was used in the multiplex PCR. A multiplex PCR assay on genomic DNA amplified the CDR3 region of rearranged TCR beta genes. Amplified TCR beta libraries were sequenced as 87-base-pair reads on the Illumina HiSeq System. Concerning the study's data processing: A later analysis tallied 75 million to 95 million unique TCR beta chains across the 660 or so repertoires, and some 12 million of those chains were shared by two or more donors. Raw reads were error-corrected and collapsed into unique sequences with a nearest-neighbor algorithm that merged closely related sequences to remove PCR and sequencing errors. To assign V, D and J gene segments, CDR3 sequences were aligned to IMGT reference sequences. For a sequence to be retained, at least a six-nucleotide match to both a V gene segment and a J gene segment was required. A rearrangement was called productive if the CDR3 had no stop codons and remained in frame with V and J, and every other rearrangement was called non-productive. CDR3 was defined by IMGT convention, running from the second conserved V-encoded cysteine to the conserved J-encoded phenylalanine. The earlier analysis of some 580 of the donors excluded any sequence lacking an unambiguous match to a single V gene segment. An earlier analysis of several hundred of the donors classified V segments as functional when productive rearrangements were above 56.7% and as segregating when the standard deviation between donors was above 5%. A statistical classification framework was developed to diagnose cytomegalovirus status using the catalog of TCR beta chain sequences. In a later analysis, TCR nucleotide sequences were compared against IMGT/GENE-DB human TR gene sequences so that V and J genes could be assigned. The TCRdist pipeline was used in a later analysis to assign CDR3 sequences and most-parsimonious VDJ recombination scenarios. In a later analysis, each TCR beta chain was defined by its CDR3 amino acid sequence together with its V-gene family, and reads without a unique V-gene family were excluded. To address suspected cross-contamination and a sequencing artifact, a later analysis removed 450 to 700 highly shared, low-generation-probability nucleotide sequences. A later analysis calculated a clonal expansion index for each public chain from normalized within-repertoire ranks of inferred template counts. A later analysis computed generation probabilities with a VDJ recombination model fitted to out-of-frame rearrangements, and checked the results against IGoR. In a later analysis, TCR-TCR, TCR-HLA and TCR-CMV co-occurrence was scored with hypergeometric tests, and a repertoire-size bias correction was applied to TCR pairs. To estimate false discovery rates, a later analysis permuted the HLA or CMV assignments 20 times. In a later analysis, co-occurring TCRs were grouped using DBSCAN, with TCRdist sequence similarity added in when clustering inside HLA-allele-positive subsets. Repertoires with fewer than 30,000 or more than 120,000 public chains, plus five repertoires with anomalous nucleotide sharing, were excluded from co-occurrence clustering. Imported from immuneACCESS, the table was reduced by TCRdb to in-frame sequences with V and J called. These copies leave out some clones; in studies compared against another copy, an unresolved V gene accounts for under half, and the cause of the remainder is not known. V, J and clone size derive from that table, while D and trimming were established from the DNA sequence. The sample has 84,000 or so clones on record, about 80% of them singletons. About 1.4% of the sample belongs to the ten largest clones.

What was sequenced was PBMCs. This TCR came from a male donor in good health and CMV-seronegative. The chain employs TRBV4-3 and TRBJ1-3; 7 bases in between match TRBD1. The CDR3 in this case is CASSQEFDRVNTIYF. The nucleotides are TGCGCCAGCAGCCAAGAGTTCGACAGGGTAAACACCATATATTTT.